This T cell receptor beta chain was sequenced in a study of human T cells and chemical hapten exposure (dated by TCRdb to about 2021). With regard to the full study: For sensitization, 2% DPC in acetone was applied to a 2 cm by 2 cm area of upper inner arm skin. Alopecia areata with under or over 50% scalp involvement, alopecia totalis and alopecia universalis were represented in the patient cohort, which was mostly female. Patch testing was performed on the upper back with Finn chambers containing 0.01% DPC, and the patch tests were scored after 6 days according to International Contact Dermatitis Research Group standards. Throughout the roughly 23-week study period, patients were also given weekly therapeutic DPC doses on the scalp. The study tracked peripheral blood TCR repertoire changes in vivo during primary and secondary sensitization to the hapten diphenylcyclopropenone (DPC) in alopecia patients. Patient blood was sampled pre-sensitization (week 0) and at 2, 6 and about 24 weeks after DPC sensitization. Blood for TCR sequencing was provided by twenty-nine alopecia patients at one to four time points (pre-sensitization, 2, 6 and 24 weeks). Libraries were pooled for sequencing, and per-sample TCR yields varied mainly because of small differences in library volumes within the pool.

With respect to this clonotype: Its specific antigen is unknown. Per-base quality was not reported, and no clone a single base away is much larger than it.

Sample time point, as interpreted from the label and publication: patch test 1, 2 weeks after DPC sensitization. In light of the paper, this sample's treatment or condition label describes: therapeutic diphenylcyclopropenone sensitization with weekly scalp DPC. At each patch-test visit, blood was drawn before the patch test was applied. To be eligible, patients had to be aged 18 to 70, diagnosed with alopecia and judged suitable for DPC therapy, while pregnant patients were excluded. Unfractionated whole blood was collected in Tempus Blood RNA tubes, and total RNA was extracted from that blood. CDR1 KGHSH and CDR2 LQKENI were looked up in the germline V gene. The CDR3 runs 13 amino acids, cysteine and phenylalanine included. This entry keeps only the CDR3 DNA: 39 bases, framed from base 1. Relative to germline, V is 1 base shorter and J is 5 bases shorter, with 6 bases between their ends. What the authors observed across the whole study: Expanded TCRs formed significantly more large CDR3 similarity clusters than pre-sensitization or healthy control sets, consistent with antigen-driven responses. After repeated subsampling, changes were observed in the strength of the expansion versus patch-test correlation and in the threshold at which the correlation became significant. No change with DPC sensitization was found in the number of TCRs above 1 in 1000 frequency, and no evidence of global repertoire structure alterations was found. Patch test score correlated positively with the number of PT1 expanded TCRs, reaching significance at thresholds 8, 16 and 32 but not at 4. All patients had alopecia, a presumed autoimmune disease, so their immune response might differ from that of healthy individuals.

Receptor libraries were prepared by RACE. The sequencer listed for this sample is NextSeq 500. During library preparation, unique molecular identifiers were attached to individual cDNA molecules so that TCRs could be counted in a quantitative, reproducible way. Both TCR alpha and TCR beta chains were sequenced from each blood RNA sample. As for the authors' bioinformatics: Samples had a median of about 96,000 TCRs, with a range from roughly 23,224 to 700,000. The Decombinator software suite was used to annotate the V, J and CDR3 of the TCR reads. To make PS versus PT1 abundance plots, every sample was subsampled to the same number of TCRs (28,000). Expanded TCRs were defined as absent before sensitization and observed at least eight times at the 2-week time point. The public reads were reprocessed in TCRdb via fastp at Q25 and MiXCR, keeping in-frame beta chains. Each entry is one CDR3 protein sequence, shown with its most common DNA and genes. The V and J calls and clone size are TCRdb's, not the authors'. The sample includes 180,000 or so distinct CDR3 sequences, with 20% to 25% observed a single time. The ten largest make up less than 7% of the sample.

This specimen was whole blood, taken in connection with sensitization to the hapten diphenylcyclopropenone (DPC). This receptor was obtained from a woman aged 45 to 65 with alopecia areata. Some clones in this sample may be carry-over from other donors' samples. This chain is built from TRBV18 and TRBJ2-1; the D segment cannot be called with confidence. The CDR3 protein: CASSPLQHNEQFF. The DNA sequence reads TGTGCCAGCTCACCACTGCAGCACAATGAGCAGTTCTTC. The CDR3, completed at both ends by the reference TRBV18 and TRBJ2-1 genes, gives the full variable domain NAGVMQNPRHLVRRRGQEARLRCSPMKGHSHVYWYRQLPEEGLKFMVYLQKENIIDESGMPKERFSAEFPKEGPSILRIQQVVRGDSAAYFCASSPLQHNEQFFGPGTRLTVL.